Shown below are 21 T cell receptor beta chains from a single sample sequenced in a study of cytomegalovirus exposure and HLA in healthy donors. The PCR employed 60 Vbeta primers together with 13 Jbeta primers. TCRdb keeps only in-frame clones here, not all; method: immunoSEQ multiplex PCR. The sample lists about 160,000 clones, roughly 84% occurring once. Sequencing was performed on PBMCs. The receptor set was obtained from a boy aged 2 to 10 in good health and CMV-seronegative.

This chain uses TRBV7-8 with TRBJ1-3, with D possibly being TRBD1 (5 bases). Germline loops: CDR1 SGHVS, CDR2 FQNEAQ. The CDR3 consists of 15 residues. The V and J ends lost 2 bases and 2 bases respectively, with 10 bases between them. CDR3 region: CASSLKGQTGNTIYF. CDR3 coding DNA: TGTGCCAGCAGCTTAAAAGGACAAACTGGAAACACCATATATTTT. Variable domain in full (rest from reference TRBV7-8 and TRBJ1-3): GAGVSQSPRYKVAKRGQDVALRCDPISGHVSLFWYQQALGQGPEFLTYFQNEAQLDKSGLPSDRFFAERPEGSVSTLKIQRTQQEDSAVYLCASSLKGQTGNTIYFGEGSWLTVV.

The V and J genes are TRBV4-1 and TRBJ2-4; TRBD2 is a possible D gene (6 bases). V was clipped by 4 bases and J by 8 bases, with 15 bases between them. Germline V gene lookup returns CDR1 MGHRA and CDR2 YSYEKL. The CDR3 runs 14 residues. CDR3 protein: CASSPREGRHIQYF. Written as DNA, the CDR3 is TGCGCCAGCAGCCCTCGGGAAGGGAGGCACATTCAGTACTTC.

The chain combines TRBV19 with TRBJ1-4; D ambiguous. Per germline, CDR1 LNHDA and CDR2 SQIVND (reference sequence). Trimming left V 2 bases short and J 5 bases short, with 9 bases between. This CDR3 is 14 amino acids long. The CDR3 here is CASSIPGRNEKLFF. The CDR3 DNA sequence: TGTGCCAGTAGTATACCGGGGAGGAATGAAAAACTGTTTTTT.

The rearrangement joins TRBV10-3 to TRBJ1-1; D might be TRBD1 (6 bases). Germline lookup yields CDR1 ENHRY and CDR2 SYGVKD. The CDR3 length is 14 residues. V lost 6 bases to trimming and J lost 7 bases, with 18 bases between them. CDR3 amino acids: CAIRTYRDRVEAFF. In DNA form, the CDR3 reads TGTGCCATCAGAACTTACAGGGATAGGGTTGAAGCTTTCTTT.

In this sample, this clone turned up once. A junction end diverges from the germline sequence, so it may reflect a read error. The rearrangement links TRBV29-1 to TRBJ2-1; D is unclear. The germline V gene encodes CDR1 SQVTM and CDR2 ANQGSEA. The CDR3 is 11 amino acids. The CDR3 here is CSVVPYNERFF. CDR3 nucleotides: TGCAGCGTTGTGCCCTACAATGAGCGGTTCTTC.

The CDR3 reads CASSFPMNEKLFF. Written as DNA, the CDR3 is TGTGCCAGCAGCTTTCCCATGAATGAAAAACTGTTTTTT. J is TRBJ1-4 and V is TRBV13; unclear D gene. V lost 3 bases and J lost 5, with 7 bases in between. Per the germline V gene, CDR1 is PRHDT and CDR2 is FYEKMQ (reference sequence). The CDR3 spans 13 residues.

CDR3 in amino acids: CAWSAAGPTEAFF. CDR3 nucleotide sequence: TGTGCCTGGAGTGCCGCAGGGCCCACTGAAGCTTTCTTT. The chain has TRBV30 and TRBJ1-1, with D possibly matching TRBD1 (5 bases). Per the germline V gene, CDR1 is GTSNPN and CDR2 is SVGIG (reference sequence). Trimming cost V 1 base and J 4 bases, with 10 bases left between them. The CDR3 extends over 13 amino acids. Full variable domain (outside the CDR3, taken from reference TRBV30 and TRBJ1-1): SQTIHQWPATLVQPVGSPLSLECTVEGTSNPNLYWYRQAAGRGLQLLFYSVGIGQISSEVPQNLSASRPQDRQFILSSKKLLLSDSGFYLCAWSAAGPTEAFFGQGTRLTVV.

The chain carries TRBV10-3 and TRBJ1-1; 9 bases agree with TRBD1. CDR3 length equals 18 residues. The trim removed 2 bases at V and 1 base at J, leaving 11 bases unmatched. The germline gives CDR1 ENHRY, CDR2 SYGVKD. CDR3 bases: TGTGCCATCAGTGAGGGTCTTTGGACAGGGGTGGAGAACACTGAAGCTTTCTTT. Residues: CAISEGLWTGVENTEAFF.

This chain uses TRBV10-3 with TRBJ2-7; 9 bases match TRBD2. Germline V gives CDR1 ENHRY, CDR2 SYGVKD. J was trimmed by 3 bases and V by 0 bases; bases with no gene match: 6. The CDR3 totals 16 residues. CDR3 coding DNA: TGTGCCATCAGTGAGTCTTTTAGCGGGAGAGGCTACGAGCAGTACTTC. As protein: CAISESFSGRGYEQYF.

Only a few counts were recorded for this clone. This chain uses TRBV29-1 with TRBJ1-5, with unresolved D. Trimming removed 4 bases at V and 8 bases at J, with 18 bases between. Germline V gene lookup returns CDR1 SQVTM and CDR2 ANQGSEA. This CDR3 has 14 residues. In DNA form, the CDR3 reads TGCAGCGTTGGCACCGGGGTCTTGGCTGAGCCCCAGCATTTT. Amino acid sequence: CSVGTGVLAEPQHF.

The chain uses TRBV2 and TRBJ2-3, with D hard to call. Germline loops: CDR1 SNHLY, CDR2 FYNNEI. This CDR3 contains 12 residues. V was clipped by 6 bases and J by 3 bases, with 7 bases between them. The CDR3 DNA reads as TGTGCCAGCAGGGAGAATACAGATACGCAGTATTTT. Translated, it gives CASRENTDTQYF.

The chain has TRBV10-1 and TRBJ2-3; no firm D call. This CDR3 is 13 amino acids long. The germline V and J ends were trimmed by 3 bases and 2 bases, with 6 bases remaining between them. Per germline, CDR1 WNHNN and CDR2 SYGVQD (reference sequence). CDR3 sequence: CASSDSNTDTQYF. The DNA of the CDR3 is TGCGCCAGCAGTGATTCCAACACAGATACGCAGTATTTT.

The rearrangement uses TRBV19 and TRBJ2-7; 8 nucleotides line up with TRBD1. The CDR3 totals 13 residues. The germline gives CDR1 LNHDA, CDR2 SQIVND (reference sequence). Trimming took 4 bases from V and 6 from J; bases not matched to a gene: 5. CDR3 region: CASSRTGPAEQYV. In nucleotides, the CDR3 is TGTGCCAGTAGTAGGACAGGGCCCGCCGAGCAGTACGTC.

This clone was detected only a few times. The chain employs TRBV5-1 and TRBJ2-5; 9 nucleotides agree with TRBD1. The trim removed 5 bases at V and 1 base at J, leaving 3 bases unmatched. The CDR3 contains 14 residues. CDR1 and CDR2 from the germline V gene are SGHRS and YFSETQ. The CDR3 loop reads CASSSTGGQETQYF. DNA for the CDR3: TGCGCCAGCAGTTCGACAGGGGGCCAAGAGACCCAGTACTTC.

The chain combines TRBV4-1 with TRBJ1-1; possible D gene TRBD1, 6 bases. The CDR3 length is 15 residues. CDR1 is MGHRA and CDR2 is YSYEKL in the germline V gene. Trimming removed 4 bases from V and 2 bases from J, with 14 bases in between. The CDR3 sequence is CASSRGTGTNTEAFF. Here the CDR3 DNA reads TGCGCCAGCAGCCGTGGAACAGGGACAAACACTGAAGCTTTCTTT.

The chain joins TRBV6-5 to TRBJ2-2, with TRBD2 matching 8 bases. Trimming removed 2 bases from V and 7 bases from J; junction bases left unmatched: 6. The CDR3 is 15 amino acids. Germline V gene sequence: CDR1 MNHEY, CDR2 SVGAGI. Written as DNA, the CDR3 is TGTGCCAGCAGTTACGAAGCGGGGGTTGGCGGGGAGCTGTTTTTT. Protein sequence: CASSYEAGVGGELFF.

This chain links TRBV6-4 with TRBJ1-1; weak D call: TRBD1 (5 bases). The V end lost 8 bases, the J end lost 10 bases, and 14 bases lay between the germline ends. The CDR3 totals 11 residues. Germline V gives CDR1 MRHNA, CDR2 SNTAGT. CDR3 bases: TGTGCCAGCGCCGCCTGGGGGGGAGCTTTCTTT. Encoded protein: CASAAWGGAFF.

The CDR3 is CASSEAGLASYEQYF. The DNA for the CDR3 is TGTGCCAGCAGTGAAGCGGGGCTAGCGTCCTACGAGCAGTACTTC. J is TRBJ2-7 and V is TRBV2; possible D gene TRBD2, 6 bases. V was clipped by 0 bases and J by 1 base, with 10 bases between them. Germline lookup yields CDR1 SNHLY and CDR2 FYNNEI. The CDR3 covers 15 residues.

The chain recombines TRBV5-6 with TRBJ1-1; D may be TRBD1 (5 bases). The germline V and J ends were trimmed by 3 bases and 1 base, with 7 bases remaining between them. CDR3 length equals 13 residues. The germline CDR1 and CDR2 sequences are SGHDT and YYEEEE. In DNA, the CDR3 is TGTGCCAGCAGCTACAGGAGGAACACTGAAGCTTTCTTT. Its translation: CASSYRRNTEAFF.

The V call is TRBV30, the J call TRBJ2-1; 11 bases agree with TRBD2. This CDR3 has 15 amino acids. The V segment lost 2 bases and the J segment 4 bases; nucleotides outside the gene matches: 4. Germline assignment: CDR1 GTSNPN and CDR2 SVGIG (reference sequence). CDR3 DNA sequence: TGTGCCTGGAGTCCGACTAGCGGGGCATACAATGAGCAGTTCTTC. Its protein is CAWSPTSGAYNEQFF.

A remark on this clone: Other DNA sequences in the same sample also yield this CDR3. The chain combines TRBV30 with TRBJ2-3; TRBD2 agrees at 9 bases. The trim removed 0 bases at V and 4 bases at J, leaving 2 bases unmatched. Germline CDR1 reads GTSNPN; CDR2 reads SVGIG (reference sequence). The CDR3 length is 14 residues. CDR3 region: CAWSVAGGPDTQYF. The CDR3 bases are TGTGCCTGGAGTGTTGCGGGGGGGCCAGATACGCAGTATTTT.